This entry concerns a single T cell receptor beta chain. Its specificity is unknown. Germline V gene lookup returns CDR1 DFQATT and CDR2 SNEGSKA (reference sequence). The CDR3 has 13 amino acids. V shed 4 bases and J shed 5 bases, with 15 bases lying between them. The source of the sample is a study of post-analysis software for immune sequencing data. Study findings and constraints: There was significantly lower normalized Chao1 diversity in multiple sclerosis patients than in controls. Patients had higher frequencies than controls of roughly 5 TRBV segments, including TRBV5-6, TRBV5-1 and TRBV20-1.

TCR beta cDNA libraries included unique molecular identifiers. Between 1 and 10 million T cells gave rise to some 470,000 cDNA molecules. TCRdb re-analysed the PCR reads in MiXCR, keeping a single row per CDR3 protein. The sample has a few hundred thousand distinct CDR3 sequences; nearly 45% are singletons. This clonotype originated in a girl under 18 with multiple sclerosis. Sequenced sample: blood. The V and J genes are TRBV20-1 and TRBJ2-7, with TRBD1 as a possible D gene (5 bases). DNA of the CDR3: TGCAGTGCTAAAGCACAGGTAGAAGACGAGCAGTACTTC. Protein: CSAKAQVEDEQYF.